Shown below are 18 T cell receptor beta chains from a single sample sequenced in a study of blood T cell repertoires in COVID-19. Clones were read by immunoSEQ multiplex PCR, and TCRdb kept only the in-frame ones, dropping some. Of about 270,000 clones in the sample, 82% are singletons; the top ten hold roughly 3%. Sequenced sample: peripheral blood. The receptors stem from a woman aged 18-29 years with acute or convalescent COVID-19.

The chain uses TRBV29-1 and TRBJ1-2; 11 bases match TRBD1. Germline CDR1 and CDR2: SQVTM and ANQGSEA. The CDR3 runs 17 residues. J was trimmed by 6 bases and V by 0 bases; bases with no gene match: 12. CDR3 nucleotides: TGCAGCGTTGAAGAGACCCCTGGACAGGGGGCTTTCCATGGCTACACCTTC. The encoded protein is CSVEETPGQGAFHGYTF.

The chain is built from TRBV7-2 and TRBJ1-2; D is ambiguous. The germline CDR1 and CDR2 sequences are SGHTA and FQGNSA. The CDR3 is made up of 16 amino acids. Trimming shortened V by 1 base and J by 4 bases, and 16 bases separated the two germline ends. In DNA form, the CDR3 reads TGTGCCAGCAGCTTAGTGTCCGGGATTGGTGCCTATGGCTACACCTTC. Encoded protein: CASSLVSGIGAYGYTF. Full variable domain (rest looked up from reference TRBV7-2 and TRBJ1-2): GAGVSQSPSNKVTEKGKDVELRCDPISGHTALYWYRQSLGQGLEFLIYFQGNSAPDKSGLPSDRFSAERTGGSVSTLTIQRTQQEDSAVYLCASSLVSGIGAYGYTFGSGTRLTVV.

This clone appeared once. The chain combines TRBV7-2 with TRBJ2-7; 7 nucleotides align to TRBD2. The CDR3 contains 17 residues. The germline gives CDR1 SGHTA, CDR2 FQGNSA. V gave up 3 bases and J gave up 0 bases; unmatched junction bases: 11. CDR3 coding DNA: TGTGCCAGCAGCTTCCCTAGGAGCGGGGAGAGCTCCTACGAGCAGTACTTC. Its protein is CASSFPRSGESSYEQYF. The whole variable domain, remainder taken from reference TRBV7-2 and TRBJ2-7, is GAGVSQSPSNKVTEKGKDVELRCDPISGHTALYWYRQSLGQGLEFLIYFQGNSAPDKSGLPSDRFSAERTGGSVSTLTIQRTQQEDSAVYLCASSFPRSGESSYEQYFGPGTRLTVT.

This chain uses TRBV6-4 with TRBJ1-2; no clear D gene. Looked up from germline, CDR1 is MRHNA and CDR2 is SNTAGT. V lost 3 bases, J lost 8 bases, and 10 bases lay in between. CDR3 length equals 12 residues. The CDR3 reads CASSDPYKGYTF. Written as DNA, the CDR3 is TGTGCCAGCAGTGATCCGTATAAAGGCTACACCTTC.

J is TRBJ2-1 and V is TRBV7-2; 10 bases line up with TRBD2. The CDR3 extends over 16 amino acids. CDR1 SGHTA and CDR2 FQGNSA come from the germline V gene. J was trimmed by 5 bases and V by 5 bases; bases with no gene match: 9. CDR3 region: CASSPRTSGSNNEQFF. The CDR3 DNA sequence: TGTGCCAGCAGCCCTCGGACTAGCGGTTCCAACAATGAGCAGTTCTTC.

The chain uses TRBV15 and TRBJ2-1, with a tentative D call TRBD1 (6 bases). The CDR3 has 17 residues. Germline loops: CDR1 LNHNV, CDR2 YYDKDF (reference sequence). V was trimmed by 0 bases and J by 9 bases, leaving 21 bases between them. This chain's CDR3 is CATSRESTRGKTGEQFF. CDR3 in DNA: TGTGCCACCAGCAGAGAGTCCACCAGGGGAAAAACGGGTGAGCAGTTCTTC.

The chain joins TRBV2 to TRBJ1-3, with unresolved D. Per the germline V gene, CDR1 is SNHLY and CDR2 is FYNNEI. V lost 2 bases, J lost 0 bases, and 11 bases lay in between. CDR3 size: 16 residues. CDR3 coding DNA: TGTGCCAGCAGTGAAAGGTTGGAGCGCTCTGGAAACACCATATATTTT. Translation gives CASSERLERSGNTIYF.

The J gene is TRBJ2-6, the V gene TRBV7-2, with D unclear. The CDR3 totals 14 residues. The germline V and J ends were trimmed by 9 bases and 0 bases, with 9 bases remaining between them. Germline loops: CDR1 SGHTA, CDR2 FQGNSA. The CDR3: CARELNSGANVLTF. The CDR3 coding sequence is TGTGCCAGAGAACTCAACTCTGGGGCCAACGTCCTGACTTTC.

The chain links TRBV4-3 to TRBJ2-1, with D perhaps TRBD1 (8 bases). V was cut by 1 base and J by 8 bases, with 21 bases left in between. Germline lookup yields CDR1 LGHNA and CDR2 YSLEER. This CDR3 has 17 residues. The CDR3 loop is CASSQGEGTGRGDEQFF. The CDR3 nucleotides read TGCGCCAGCAGCCAAGGGGAGGGGACAGGTCGAGGGGATGAGCAGTTCTTC.

This clone was detected only once. The chain employs TRBV6-5 and TRBJ2-5, with 8 bases aligning to TRBD1. Germline V gene lookup returns CDR1 MNHEY and CDR2 SVGAGI. The CDR3 has 15 amino acids. Germline trimming cut 7 bases from V and 2 bases from J; bases unmatched to any gene: 9. The CDR3 loop reads CASKGGWTGQETQYF. CDR3 DNA sequence: TGTGCCAGCAAGGGGGGCTGGACAGGGCAAGAGACCCAGTACTTC.

The chain carries TRBV6-5 and TRBJ1-1; D might be TRBD1 (6 bases). The CDR3 sequence is 15 residues long. Trimming left V 5 bases short and J 0 bases short, with 13 bases between. Germline V lookup: CDR1 MNHEY, CDR2 SVGAGI. The CDR3 nucleotides are TGTGCCAGCAGTCGCGTGGGGGCTATGAACACTGAAGCTTTCTTT. Protein sequence: CASSRVGAMNTEAFF.

The chain links TRBV5-1 to TRBJ2-7; D ambiguous. The CDR3 is made up of 14 amino acids. Trimming shortened V by 0 bases and J by 1 base, and 8 bases separated the two germline ends. Per germline, CDR1 SGHRS and CDR2 YFSETQ. CDR3 protein: CASSLGSVSYEQYF. DNA of the CDR3: TGCGCCAGCAGCTTGGGGTCAGTTTCCTACGAGCAGTACTTC.

DNA for the CDR3: TGTGCCAGCAGCTTGGGAGGGACAGCGGGAGACTACTATGGCTACACCTTC. Translated: CASSLGGTAGDYYGYTF. This rearrangement joins TRBV5-4 to TRBJ1-2; 7 bases agree with TRBD1. The CDR3 loop spans 17 amino acids. The junction had 11 bases not matched to a gene; V was cut back by 0 bases and J by 3 bases. CDR1 and CDR2 from the germline V gene are SGHNT and YYREEE (reference sequence).

The chain couples TRBV3-1 (or the pseudogene TRBV3-2) to TRBJ2-1; TRBD2 matches 11 bases. The length of the CDR3 is 20 residues. Trimming took 2 bases from V and 7 from J; bases not matched to a gene: 19. Germline V CDR1 and CDR2: LGHDT, YNNKEL (reference sequence). CDR3 nucleotide sequence: TGTGCCAGCAGCCAACTCAGACTAGCGGGATTTGAGTCTTTTCAGAATGAGCAGTTCTTC. Translation: CASSQLRLAGFESFQNEQFF.

DNA for the CDR3: TGTGCCAGCAGGCTCTCTAGCGGAACCTATAGGGATACGCAGTATTTT. Amino acid sequence: CASRLSSGTYRDTQYF. This chain connects TRBV28 to TRBJ2-3, with TRBD2 identical over 7 bases. Germline V CDR1 and CDR2: MDHEN, SYDVKM. The CDR3 covers 16 residues. V was clipped by 6 bases and J by 6 bases; unmatched bases: 15.

The chain recombines TRBV4-3 with TRBJ1-2; TRBD1 matches 9 bases. The ends lost 2 bases at V and 2 bases at J; junction bases unmatched: 6. Per germline, CDR1 LGHNA and CDR2 YSLEER. This CDR3 has 16 residues. The chain's CDR3 is CASSQFTQGANYGYTF. The CDR3 DNA reads as TGCGCCAGCAGCCAATTTACACAGGGGGCCAACTATGGCTACACCTTC.

V gene TRBV9 combines with J gene TRBJ2-7; possibly TRBD1 for D (8 bases). The germline V gene has CDR1 SGDLS and CDR2 YYNGEE. V was clipped by 4 bases and J by 4 bases, with 21 bases between them. The CDR3 covers 16 residues. CDR3 DNA: TGTGCCAGCAGCTCGTCAGGACAGGGAGGGATATACGAGCAGTACTTC. Amino acid sequence: CASSSSGQGGIYEQYF.

The chain combines TRBV28 with TRBJ2-3, with D perhaps matching TRBD2 (6 bases). Germline V lookup: CDR1 MDHEN, CDR2 SYDVKM. This CDR3 has 15 amino acids. V lost 6 bases and J lost 5, with 18 bases in between. The CDR3 is CASRSPEARGDTQYF. The CDR3 DNA reads TGTGCCAGCAGGAGTCCGGAGGCGCGGGGAGATACGCAGTATTTT. The variable domain in full, completed from reference TRBV28 and TRBJ2-3, reads DVKVTQSSRYLVKRTGEKVFLECVQDMDHENMFWYRQDPGLGLRLIYFSYDVKMKEKGDIPEGYSVSREKKERFSLILESASTNQTSMYLCASRSPEARGDTQYFGPGTRLTVL.